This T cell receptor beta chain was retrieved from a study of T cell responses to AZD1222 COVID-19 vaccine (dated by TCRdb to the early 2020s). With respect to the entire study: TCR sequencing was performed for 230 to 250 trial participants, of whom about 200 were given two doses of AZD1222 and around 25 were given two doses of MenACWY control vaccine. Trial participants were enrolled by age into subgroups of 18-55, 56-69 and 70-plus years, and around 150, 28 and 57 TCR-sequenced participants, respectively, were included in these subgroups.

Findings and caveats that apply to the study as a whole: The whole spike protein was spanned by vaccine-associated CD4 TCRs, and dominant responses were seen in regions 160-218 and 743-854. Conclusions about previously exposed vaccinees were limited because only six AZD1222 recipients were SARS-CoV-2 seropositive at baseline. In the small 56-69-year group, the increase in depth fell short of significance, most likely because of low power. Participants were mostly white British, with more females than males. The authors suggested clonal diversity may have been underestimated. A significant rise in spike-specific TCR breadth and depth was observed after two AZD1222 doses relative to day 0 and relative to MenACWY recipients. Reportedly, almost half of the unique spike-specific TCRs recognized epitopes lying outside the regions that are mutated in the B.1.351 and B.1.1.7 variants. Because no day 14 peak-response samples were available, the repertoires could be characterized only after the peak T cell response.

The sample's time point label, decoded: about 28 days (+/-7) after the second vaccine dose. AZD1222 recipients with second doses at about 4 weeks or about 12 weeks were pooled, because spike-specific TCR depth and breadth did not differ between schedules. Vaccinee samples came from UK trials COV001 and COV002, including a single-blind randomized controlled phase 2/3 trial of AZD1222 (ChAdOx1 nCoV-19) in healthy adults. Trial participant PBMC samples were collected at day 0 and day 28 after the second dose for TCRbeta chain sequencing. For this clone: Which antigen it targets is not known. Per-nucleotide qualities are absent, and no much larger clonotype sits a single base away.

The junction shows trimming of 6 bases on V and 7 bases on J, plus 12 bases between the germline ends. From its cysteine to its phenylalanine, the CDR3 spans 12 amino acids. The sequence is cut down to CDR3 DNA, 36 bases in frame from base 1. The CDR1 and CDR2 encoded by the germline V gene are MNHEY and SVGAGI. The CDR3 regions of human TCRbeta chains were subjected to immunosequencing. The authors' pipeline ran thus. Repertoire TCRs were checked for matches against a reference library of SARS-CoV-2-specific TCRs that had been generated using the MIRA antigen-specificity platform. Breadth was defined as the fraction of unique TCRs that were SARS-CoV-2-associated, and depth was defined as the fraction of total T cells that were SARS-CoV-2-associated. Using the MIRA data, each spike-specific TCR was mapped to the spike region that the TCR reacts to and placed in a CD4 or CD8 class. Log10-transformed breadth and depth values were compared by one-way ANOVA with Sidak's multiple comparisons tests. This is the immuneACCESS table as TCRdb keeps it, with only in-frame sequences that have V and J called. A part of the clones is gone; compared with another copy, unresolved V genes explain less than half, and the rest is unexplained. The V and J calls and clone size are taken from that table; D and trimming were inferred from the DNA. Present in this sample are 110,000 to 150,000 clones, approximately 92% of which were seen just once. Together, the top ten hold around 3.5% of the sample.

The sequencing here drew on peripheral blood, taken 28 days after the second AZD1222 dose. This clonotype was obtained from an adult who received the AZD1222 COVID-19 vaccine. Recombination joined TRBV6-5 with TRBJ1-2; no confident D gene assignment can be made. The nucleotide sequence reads TGTGCCAGCAGGGACTCCACAAGTGGCTACACCTTC. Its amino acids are CASRDSTSGYTF.